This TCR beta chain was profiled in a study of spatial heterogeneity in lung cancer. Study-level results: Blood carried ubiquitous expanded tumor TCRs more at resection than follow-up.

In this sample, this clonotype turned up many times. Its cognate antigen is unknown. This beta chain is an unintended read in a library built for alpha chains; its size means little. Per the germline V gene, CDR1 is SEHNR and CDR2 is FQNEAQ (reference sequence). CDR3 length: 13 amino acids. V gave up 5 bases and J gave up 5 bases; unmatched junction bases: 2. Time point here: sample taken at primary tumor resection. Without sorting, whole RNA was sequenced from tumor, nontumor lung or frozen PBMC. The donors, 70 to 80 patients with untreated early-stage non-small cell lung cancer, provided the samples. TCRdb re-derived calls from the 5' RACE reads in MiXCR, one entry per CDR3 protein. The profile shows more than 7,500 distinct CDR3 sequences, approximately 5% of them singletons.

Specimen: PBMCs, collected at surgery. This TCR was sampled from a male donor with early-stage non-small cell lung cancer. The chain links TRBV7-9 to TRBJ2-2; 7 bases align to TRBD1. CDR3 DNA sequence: TGTGCCAGCAGCCCCAGGGGGACCGGGGAGCTGTTTTTT. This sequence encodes CASSPRGTGELFF.